This T cell receptor beta chain originates from a study of T cell repertoires in cytomegalovirus infection. Study as a whole: TCR beta signatures that were public indicated CMV infection and matching HLA type. Study observations and caveats: Individuals carrying CMV plus the relevant HLA were identified by cumulative frequency of public TCR beta families. In two of eight donors, the top clonotype was HLA-C-restricted CMV-specific.

The CDR3 is made up of 15 amino acids. Deletions cut 0 bases from V and 0 bases from J, with 9 bases between. The germline V gene encodes CDR1 SQVTM and CDR2 ANQGSEA. In its sample, this clonotype was seen a few times. The antigen is undetermined. TCRdb re-called the reads with MiXCR, one entry per CDR3 protein. The data hold 110,000 or so distinct CDR3 sequences, with around 28% observed a single time. This sequence originates from a human donor in good health (CMV status not recorded). Some clones in this sample may be carry-over from other donors' samples. The rearrangement joins TRBV29-1 to TRBJ2-1, with D possibly matching TRBD1 (5 bases). Sequences were derived from CD8+ T cells from cultured PBMCs, sampled from culture after CMV antigen stimulation. CDR3 amino acids: CSVEDYRSSYNEQFF. CDR3 bases: TGCAGCGTTGAAGACTACAGGAGCTCCTACAATGAGCAGTTCTTC.